Described below is a single T cell receptor (beta chain) sequence and its context. Its target is unknown. This entry belongs to a study of OX40 agonist ivuxolimab in advanced cancers. Study results and caveats: Expanded clones belonging to CD8+ T cells outnumbered, on average, those of CD4+.

Some clones are missing from TCRdb's copy, which holds only in-frame ones; the method was immunoSEQ multiplex PCR. This table holds around 63,000 clones, about nine tenths found once. This sequence was found in an adult with an advanced solid tumor such as melanoma, head and neck, liver or kidney cancer. The material sequenced was CD4+ or CD8+ T cells sorted from blood, taken in a trial of the OX40 agonist ivuxolimab.

CDR3 region: CASSSPTASPLHF. For the CDR3, the DNA is TGTGCCAGCAGCTCACCGACCGCTTCACCCCTCCACTTT. The J gene is TRBJ1-6, the V gene TRBV6-6; D gene uncertain. The CDR3 runs 13 residues. V was pared by 6 bases and J by 9 bases, with 12 bases between. Per germline, CDR1 MNHNY and CDR2 SVGAGI (reference sequence).